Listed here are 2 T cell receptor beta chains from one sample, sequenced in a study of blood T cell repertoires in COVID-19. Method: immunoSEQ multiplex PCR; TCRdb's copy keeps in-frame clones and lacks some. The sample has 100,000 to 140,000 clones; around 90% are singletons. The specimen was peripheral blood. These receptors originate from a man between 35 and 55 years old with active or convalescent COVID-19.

This CDR3 reads CASSLGRAPLGEQYF. The DNA for the CDR3 is TGCGCCAGCAGCTTGGGGCGGGCCCCCTTGGGCGAGCAGTACTTC. The V gene is TRBV5-1, the J gene TRBJ2-7; maybe TRBD2 (5 bases). The CDR3 consists of 15 residues. V lost 0 bases and J 6 bases, leaving 16 bases between the germline ends. CDR1 and CDR2 (germline): SGHRS, YFSETQ.

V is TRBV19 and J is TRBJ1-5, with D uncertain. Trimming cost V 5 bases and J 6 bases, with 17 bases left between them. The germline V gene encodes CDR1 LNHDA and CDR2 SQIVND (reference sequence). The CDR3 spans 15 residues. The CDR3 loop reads CASSSLAEGGQPQHF. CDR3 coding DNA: TGTGCCAGTAGTTCCCTGGCGGAAGGAGGTCAGCCCCAGCATTTT.